These 24 T cell receptor beta chains originate from one sample sequenced in a study of T cell responses to AZD1222 COVID-19 vaccine. Generated by immunoSEQ multiplex PCR, the TCRdb table keeps only in-frame clones and is missing some. The table records about 180,000 clones, roughly nine tenths of them present only once. The starting material was peripheral blood, obtained on day 0 of AZD1222 vaccination. The receptor source for this set is an adult in good health.

The V gene is TRBV6-5, the J gene TRBJ2-1; 8 nucleotides match TRBD2. V trimming: 7 bases; J trimming: 5 bases; junction bases outside the gene matches: 4. CDR3 length: 13 residues. CDR1 is MNHEY and CDR2 is SVGAGI in the germline V gene. The DNA for the CDR3 is TGTGCCAGCAAAGTAGCGGGAAACAATGAGCAGTTCTTC. Translated, it gives CASKVAGNNEQFF.

This clone has a single count. The chain couples TRBV5-1 to TRBJ1-1; D gene ambiguous. This CDR3 has 15 residues. The V gene's germline CDR1 is SGHRS and CDR2 YFSETQ. V was trimmed by 0 bases and J by 2 bases, leaving 11 bases between them. CDR3 bases: TGCGCCAGCAGCTTGGAAGGGAGTAGAAACACTGAAGCTTTCTTT. Protein: CASSLEGSRNTEAFF. Full variable domain (remainder filled in from reference TRBV5-1 and TRBJ1-1): KAGVTQTPRYLIKTRGQQVTLSCSPISGHRSVSWYQQTPGQGLQFLFEYFSETQRNKGNFPGRFSGRQFSNSRSEMNVSTLELGDSALYLCASSLEGSRNTEAFFGQGTRLTVV.

This clone was picked up one time. The CDR3 region is CASSSGQSYGYTF. The CDR3 DNA reads TGCGCCAGCAGCTCAGGACAGAGCTATGGCTACACCTTC. V usage is TRBV5-1 and J usage is TRBJ1-2; D may be TRBD1 (6 bases). V was clipped by 3 bases and J by 4 bases, with 10 bases between them. From germline, CDR1 is SGHRS and CDR2 YFSETQ. There are 13 residues in the CDR3.

This chain uses TRBV10-3 with TRBJ2-6, with D tentatively TRBD2 (6 bases). Per germline, CDR1 ENHRY and CDR2 SYGVKD. This CDR3 region has 15 residues. Between the trimmed V and J ends, which lost 0 bases and 4 bases, there was a span of 7 bases. This CDR3 reads CAISESTRGANVLTF. In DNA form, the CDR3 reads TGTGCCATCAGTGAGTCGACTAGAGGGGCCAACGTCCTGACTTTC.

The chain links TRBV19 to TRBJ2-1, with TRBD2 matching over 7 bases. V lost 4 bases and J lost 4; bases outside the gene matches: 7. Germline values: CDR1 LNHDA, CDR2 SQIVND (reference sequence). The CDR3 length is 15 residues. DNA for the CDR3: TGTGCCAGTAGTACTTCTTCTAGCGGATACAATGAGCAGTTCTTC. This codes for CASSTSSSGYNEQFF.

J is TRBJ2-4 and V is TRBV2, with D perhaps matching TRBD1 or TRBD2 (7 bases each). The CDR3 spans 13 residues. Germline-derived CDR1 and CDR2 are SNHLY and FYNNEI. The V end was cut by 6 bases, the J end by 7 bases, with 13 bases between. The DNA for the CDR3 is TGTGCCAGCAGAGAGCAGGGGGGGAACATTCAGTACTTC. Amino acid sequence: CASREQGGNIQYF.

The rearrangement links TRBV28 to TRBJ1-1, with a weak D call TRBD1 (5 bases). V dropped 8 bases and J dropped 0 bases, with 13 bases sitting between them. The CDR3 has 14 amino acids. Germline V gene lookup returns CDR1 MDHEN and CDR2 SYDVKM. For the CDR3, the DNA is TGTGCCAGCTTAACAGGTCCGTTGAACACTGAAGCTTTCTTT. This codes for CASLTGPLNTEAFF.

This clone was recorded once. The rearrangement uses TRBV7-3 and TRBJ2-1, with a possible D match to TRBD2 (6 bases). Trimming cost V 5 bases and J 5 bases, with 16 bases left between them. The CDR3 runs to 15 residues. Germline CDR1 is SGHTA and CDR2 is FQGTGA. CDR3 region: CASSPAGGANNEQFF. The DNA of the CDR3 is TGTGCCAGCAGCCCTGCGGGCGGGGCAAACAATGAGCAGTTCTTC. Complete variable domain (other parts from reference TRBV7-3 and TRBJ2-1): GAGVSQTPSNKVTEKGKYVELRCDPISGHTALYWYRQSLGQGPEFLIYFQGTGAADDSGLPNDRFFAVRPEGSVSTLKIQRTERGDSAVYLCASSPAGGANNEQFFGPGTRLTVL.

This clone was seen a single time. The chain joins TRBV29-1 to TRBJ2-5, with 10 bases that match TRBD2. Germline values: CDR1 SQVTM, CDR2 ANQGSEA. V was pared by 7 bases and J by 1 base, with 6 bases of the junction left unmatched. There are 14 residues in the CDR3. DNA for the CDR3: TGCAGCGCCGGGGTAGCGGGAGGCCAAGAGACCCAGTACTTC. It codes for CSAGVAGGQETQYF. The whole variable domain, filled in from reference TRBV29-1 and TRBJ2-5, reads SAVISQKPSRDICQRGTSLTIQCQVDSQVTMMFWYRQQPGQSLTLIATANQGSEATYESGFVIDKFPISRPNLTFSTLTVSNMSPEDSSIYLCSAGVAGGQETQYFGPGTRLLVL.

The chain employs TRBV4-3 and TRBJ2-2, with 11 bases matching TRBD2. The CDR3 loop spans 19 amino acids. In germline, CDR1 is LGHNA, CDR2 YSLEER. With 4 bases clipped from V and 0 bases from J, the junction kept 10 bases outside the gene matches. The CDR3 DNA reads as TGCGCCAGCAGCCTCGGGACTAGCGGCCTACCTCCGAACACCGGGGAGCTGTTTTTT. Translating it yields CASSLGTSGLPPNTGELFF.

This chain links TRBV19 with TRBJ2-2; D remains unclear. The length of the CDR3 is 13 residues. Germline V lookup: CDR1 LNHDA, CDR2 SQIVND (reference sequence). Trimming stripped 5 bases from V and 9 bases from J, with 13 bases between. The CDR3, as DNA: TGTGCCAGTAGTCGGCGGCCAGACAGGGAGCTGTTTTTT. It translates to CASSRRPDRELFF.

This chain links TRBV5-4 with TRBJ1-2, with unresolved D. Germline CDR1 and CDR2: SGHNT and YYREEE (reference sequence). CDR3 size: 15 residues. Trimming removed 1 base from V and 8 bases from J, with 18 bases in between. The CDR3 nucleotides are TGTGCCAGCAGCTTGCCGGCAGCCTACTGGACCGGCTACACCTTC. Amino acids: CASSLPAAYWTGYTF.

This chain links TRBV6-5 with TRBJ1-4; possibly TRBD1 for D (5 bases). CDR1 is MNHEY and CDR2 is SVGAGI in the germline V gene. The CDR3 contains 13 residues. Trimming removed 10 bases at V and 4 bases at J, with 13 bases between. CDR3 protein: CATHGGGNEKLFF. The CDR3 region has the DNA TGTGCCACCCACGGGGGAGGTAATGAAAAACTGTTTTTT.

The genes are TRBV2 and TRBJ2-2; 8 bases match TRBD1. This CDR3 has 14 amino acids. CDR1 is SNHLY, CDR2 FYNNEI, per germline. The V and J ends lost 5 bases and 5 bases, in that order; junction bases with no gene match: 4. Written as DNA, the CDR3 is TGTGCCAGCAGTCCTACAGGGGGGACCGGGGAGCTGTTTTTT. Translating gives CASSPTGGTGELFF.

This clone was picked up a small number of times. The CDR3 is CASSGRAGTEAFF. The CDR3 DNA reads as TGTGCCAGCAGCGGGAGGGCAGGCACTGAAGCTTTCTTT. The chain employs TRBV6-6 and TRBJ1-1, with D uncertain. Trimming left V 6 bases short and J 4 bases short, with 12 bases between. The CDR3 is made up of 13 amino acids. Germline V gene data show CDR1 as MNHNY and CDR2 as SVGAGI (reference sequence).

The chain joins TRBV7-2 to TRBJ2-7; D unclear. Deletions cut 5 bases from V and 2 bases from J, with 4 bases between. Per germline, CDR1 SGHTA and CDR2 FQGNSA. The CDR3 has 11 residues. The CDR3 here is CASSPAYEQYF. CDR3 bases: TGTGCCAGCAGCCCTGCCTACGAGCAGTACTTC.

The chain has TRBV5-4 and TRBJ2-7; 11 positions agree with TRBD1. Per the germline V gene, CDR1 is SGHNT and CDR2 is YYREEE (reference sequence). The CDR3 totals 15 residues. V lost 3 bases, J lost 4 bases, and 6 bases stayed unmatched. The CDR3 loop is CASSSDRGRRYEQYV. The CDR3 region has the DNA TGTGCCAGCAGCTCGGACAGGGGGCGCCGGTACGAGCAGTACGTC.

The chain carries TRBV5-1 and TRBJ2-7; D possibly uses TRBD1 or TRBD2 (5 bases each). V was pared by 3 bases and J by 3 bases, with 16 bases between. Germline assignment: CDR1 SGHRS and CDR2 YFSETQ. The CDR3 has 15 amino acids. CDR3: CASSYRQFGDYEQYF. The CDR3 DNA follows: TGCGCCAGCAGCTACCGACAGTTCGGGGACTACGAGCAGTACTTC.

The J gene is TRBJ2-1, the V gene TRBV6-6; D may be TRBD1 (5 bases). V lost 5 bases and J lost 8, with 10 bases in between. The CDR3 runs 12 residues. Germline CDR1 reads MNHNY; CDR2 reads SVGAGI (reference sequence). The CDR3 region is CASSRRADEQFF. The CDR3, as DNA: TGTGCCAGCAGTCGCAGGGCGGATGAGCAGTTCTTC.

The chain joins TRBV15 to TRBJ2-7, with TRBD2 identical over 9 bases. The V segment lost 0 bases and the J segment 9 bases; nucleotides outside the gene matches: 9. This CDR3 comprises 15 residues. The germline V gene has CDR1 LNHNV and CDR2 YYDKDF (reference sequence). CDR3 region: CATSRDRLAGRVQYF. Here the CDR3 DNA reads TGTGCCACCAGCAGAGATCGGCTAGCGGGAAGGGTGCAGTACTTC.

This chain links TRBV5-5 with TRBJ2-3, with 8 bases matching TRBD2. CDR3 size: 15 residues. Germline V lookup: CDR1 SGHKS, CDR2 YYEKEE (reference sequence). V gave up 2 bases and J gave up 4 bases; unmatched junction bases: 6. For the CDR3, the DNA is TGTGCCAGCAGCTTCGTCGGGAGGGCCTCAGATACGCAGTATTTT. Amino acid sequence: CASSFVGRASDTQYF.

This chain connects TRBV28 to TRBJ2-2, with TRBD1 matching 8 bases. This CDR3 has 15 residues. Trimming cost V 2 bases and J 6 bases; bases outside gene matches: 5. Germline V gives CDR1 MDHEN, CDR2 SYDVKM. CDR3 sequence (DNA): TGTGCCAGCAGTTTAATGCAGGGGGCATCCGGGGAGCTGTTTTTT. Translation gives CASSLMQGASGELFF.

The chain employs TRBV5-4 and TRBJ1-4, with 7 bases identical to TRBD1. Germline CDR1 and CDR2: SGHNT and YYREEE (reference sequence). The V and J ends lost 0 bases and 6 bases, in that order; junction bases with no gene match: 2. This CDR3 comprises 14 residues. CDR3 nucleotide sequence: TGTGCCAGCAGCTTGGGAGGGACAGATGAAAAACTGTTTTTT. Translation gives CASSLGGTDEKLFF.

The chain uses TRBV29-1 and TRBJ2-3, with D possibly being TRBD2 (5 bases). The CDR3 consists of 17 residues. Trimming took 4 bases from V and 2 from J, leaving 22 bases between them. Germline V gene lookup returns CDR1 SQVTM and CDR2 ANQGSEA. CDR3 region: CSVVFLDSAIITDTQYF. In nucleotides, the CDR3 is TGCAGCGTTGTGTTTTTGGATAGCGCTATTATCACAGATACGCAGTATTTT.